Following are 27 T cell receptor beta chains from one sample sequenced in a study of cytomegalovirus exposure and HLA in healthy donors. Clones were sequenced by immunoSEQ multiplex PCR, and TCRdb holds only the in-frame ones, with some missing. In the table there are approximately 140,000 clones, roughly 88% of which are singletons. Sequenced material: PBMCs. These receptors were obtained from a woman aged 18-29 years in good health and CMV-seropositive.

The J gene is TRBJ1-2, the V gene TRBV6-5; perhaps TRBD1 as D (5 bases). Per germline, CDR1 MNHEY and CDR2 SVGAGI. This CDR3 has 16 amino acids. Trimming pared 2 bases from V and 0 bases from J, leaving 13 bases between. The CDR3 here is CASSYVQGSTNYGYTF. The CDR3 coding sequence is TGTGCCAGCAGTTACGTCCAGGGATCGACTAACTATGGCTACACCTTC.

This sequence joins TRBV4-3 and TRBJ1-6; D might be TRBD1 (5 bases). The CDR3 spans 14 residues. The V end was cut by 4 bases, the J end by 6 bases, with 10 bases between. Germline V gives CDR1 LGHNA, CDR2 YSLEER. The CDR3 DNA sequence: TGCGCCAGCAGCCGCGGGACGGCTAATTCACCCCTCCACTTT. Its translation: CASSRGTANSPLHF.

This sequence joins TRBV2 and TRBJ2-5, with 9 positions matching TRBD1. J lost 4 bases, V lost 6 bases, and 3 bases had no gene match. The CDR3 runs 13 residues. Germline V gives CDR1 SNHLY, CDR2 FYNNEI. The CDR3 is CASSGDRVETQYF. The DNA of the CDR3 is TGTGCCAGCAGCGGGGACAGGGTAGAGACCCAGTACTTC.

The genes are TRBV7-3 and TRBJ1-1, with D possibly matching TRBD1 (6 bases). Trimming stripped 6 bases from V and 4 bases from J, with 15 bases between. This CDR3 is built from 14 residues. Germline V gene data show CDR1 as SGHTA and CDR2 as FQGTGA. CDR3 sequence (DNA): TGTGCCAGCAGTCCACAACACAGGGTCACTGAAGCTTTCTTT. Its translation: CASSPQHRVTEAFF.

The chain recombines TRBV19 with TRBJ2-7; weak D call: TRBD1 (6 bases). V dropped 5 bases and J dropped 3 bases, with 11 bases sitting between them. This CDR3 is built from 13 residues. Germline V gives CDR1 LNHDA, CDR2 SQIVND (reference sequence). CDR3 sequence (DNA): TGTGCCAGTAGTCACAGGGTCAGCTACGAGCAGTACTTC. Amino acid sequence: CASSHRVSYEQYF. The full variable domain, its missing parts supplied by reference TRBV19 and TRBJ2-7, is DGGITQSPKYLFRKEGQNVTLSCEQNLNHDAMYWYRQDPGQGLRLIYYSQIVNDFQKGDIAEGYSVSREKKESFPLTVTSAQKNPTAFYLCASSHRVSYEQYFGPGTRLTVT.

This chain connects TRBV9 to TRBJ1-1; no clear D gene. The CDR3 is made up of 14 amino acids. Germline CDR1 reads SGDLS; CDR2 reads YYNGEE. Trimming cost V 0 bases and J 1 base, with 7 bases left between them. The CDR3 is CASSVVPGNTEAFF. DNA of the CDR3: TGTGCCAGCAGCGTAGTACCAGGGAACACTGAAGCTTTCTTT.

Here the CDR3 DNA reads TGTGCCAGTAGTATCGCGTTGGGAGCTAATCAGCCCCAGCATTTT. This encodes CASSIALGANQPQHF. The gene calls are TRBV19 and TRBJ1-5, with unresolved D. Trimming removed 3 bases at V and 4 bases at J, with 13 bases between. The CDR3 sequence is 15 residues long. Per germline, CDR1 LNHDA and CDR2 SQIVND (reference sequence).

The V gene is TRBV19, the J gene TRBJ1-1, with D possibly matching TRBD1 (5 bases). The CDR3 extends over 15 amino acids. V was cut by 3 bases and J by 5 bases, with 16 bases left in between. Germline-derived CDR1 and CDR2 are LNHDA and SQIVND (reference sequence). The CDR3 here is CASSIGSRPGTEAFF. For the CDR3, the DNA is TGTGCCAGTAGTATTGGGTCCCGGCCAGGGACTGAAGCTTTCTTT.

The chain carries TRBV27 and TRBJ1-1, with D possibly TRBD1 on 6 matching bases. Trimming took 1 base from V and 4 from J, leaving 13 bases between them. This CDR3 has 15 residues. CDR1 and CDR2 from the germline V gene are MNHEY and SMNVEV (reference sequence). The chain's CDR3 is CASSLFQGKATEAFF. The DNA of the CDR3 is TGTGCCAGCAGTTTATTCCAGGGGAAGGCCACTGAAGCTTTCTTT.

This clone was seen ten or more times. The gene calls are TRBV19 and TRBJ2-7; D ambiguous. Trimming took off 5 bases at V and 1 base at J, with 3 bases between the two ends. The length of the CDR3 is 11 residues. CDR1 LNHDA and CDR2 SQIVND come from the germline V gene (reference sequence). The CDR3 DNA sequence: TGTGCCAGTAGTCAATCCTACGAGCAGTACTTC. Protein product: CASSQSYEQYF.

CDR3 in DNA: TGTGCCAGCAGCTTAATGGGGGGTAGGAGCACTGAAGCTTTCTTT. This sequence encodes CASSLMGGRSTEAFF. This chain joins TRBV7-3 and TRBJ1-1; tentative D call: TRBD1 (5 bases). Germline CDR1 and CDR2: SGHTA and FQGTGA. Trimming removed 1 base at V and 4 bases at J, with 13 bases between. This CDR3 is built from 15 residues.

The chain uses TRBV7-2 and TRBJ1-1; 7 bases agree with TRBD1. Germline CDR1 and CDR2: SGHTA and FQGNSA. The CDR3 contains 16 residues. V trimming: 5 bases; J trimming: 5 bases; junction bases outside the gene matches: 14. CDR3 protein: CASSQGGSKRRTEAFF. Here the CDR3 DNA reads TGTGCCAGCAGCCAGGGGGGATCGAAGAGGCGAACTGAAGCTTTCTTT.

CDR3 residues: CASEAGLNTDTQYF. Written as DNA, the CDR3 is TGTGCCAGCGAAGCGGGCCTCAACACAGATACGCAGTATTTT. This chain connects TRBV2 to TRBJ2-3, with TRBD2 as a possible D gene (6 bases). V was shortened by 8 bases and J by 2 bases, with 14 bases between the two germline ends. The germline V gene has CDR1 SNHLY and CDR2 FYNNEI. The CDR3 is 14 amino acids.

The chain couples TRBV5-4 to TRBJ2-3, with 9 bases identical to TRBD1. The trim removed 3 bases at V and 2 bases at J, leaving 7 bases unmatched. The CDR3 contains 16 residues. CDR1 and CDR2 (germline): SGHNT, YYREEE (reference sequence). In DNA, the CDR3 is TGTGCCAGCAGCTCGCCAAAACAGGGGGCCACAGATACGCAGTATTTT. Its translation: CASSSPKQGATDTQYF.

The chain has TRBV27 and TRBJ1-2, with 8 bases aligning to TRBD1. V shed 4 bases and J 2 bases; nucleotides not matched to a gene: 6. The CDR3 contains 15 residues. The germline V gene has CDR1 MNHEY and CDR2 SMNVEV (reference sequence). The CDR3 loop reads CASSSRQGLNYGYTF. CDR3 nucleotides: TGTGCCAGCAGTTCCCGACAGGGGCTAAACTATGGCTACACCTTC.

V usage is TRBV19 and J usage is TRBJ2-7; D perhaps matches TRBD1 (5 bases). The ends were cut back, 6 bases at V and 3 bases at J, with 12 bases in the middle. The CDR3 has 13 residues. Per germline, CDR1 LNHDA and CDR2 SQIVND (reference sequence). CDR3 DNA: TGTGCCAGTAGAGGAAACAGGAGCTACGAGCAGTACTTC. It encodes CASRGNRSYEQYF.

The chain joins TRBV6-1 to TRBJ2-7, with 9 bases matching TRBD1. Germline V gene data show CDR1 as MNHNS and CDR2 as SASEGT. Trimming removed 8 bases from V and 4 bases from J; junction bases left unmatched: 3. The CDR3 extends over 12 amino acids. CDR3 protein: CASDGTGYEQYF. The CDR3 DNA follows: TGTGCCAGCGACGGGACAGGGTACGAGCAGTACTTC.

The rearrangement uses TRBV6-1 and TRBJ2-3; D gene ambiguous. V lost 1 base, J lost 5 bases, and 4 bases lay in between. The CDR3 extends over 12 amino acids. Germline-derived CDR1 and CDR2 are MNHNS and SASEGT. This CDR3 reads CASSEGGDTQYF. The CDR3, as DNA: TGTGCCAGCAGTGAAGGCGGAGATACGCAGTATTTT.

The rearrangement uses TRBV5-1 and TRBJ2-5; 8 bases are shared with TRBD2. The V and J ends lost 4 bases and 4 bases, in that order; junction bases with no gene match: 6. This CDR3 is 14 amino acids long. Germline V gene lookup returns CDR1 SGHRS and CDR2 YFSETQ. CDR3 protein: CASSATGGRETQYF. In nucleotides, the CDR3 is TGCGCCAGCAGCGCGACGGGGGGGAGAGAGACCCAGTACTTC.

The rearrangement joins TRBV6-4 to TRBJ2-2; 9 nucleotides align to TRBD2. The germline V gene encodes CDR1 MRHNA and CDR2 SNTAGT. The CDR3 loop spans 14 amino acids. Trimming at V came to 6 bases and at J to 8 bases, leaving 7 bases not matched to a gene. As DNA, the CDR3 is TGTGCCAGCAGCCGATCAACTAGCGGGGGGGAGCTGTTTTTT. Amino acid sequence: CASSRSTSGGELFF.

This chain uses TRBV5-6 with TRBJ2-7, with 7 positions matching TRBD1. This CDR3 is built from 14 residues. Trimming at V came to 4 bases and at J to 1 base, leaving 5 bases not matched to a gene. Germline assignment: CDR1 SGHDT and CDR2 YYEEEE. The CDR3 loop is CASSPLRGSYEQYF. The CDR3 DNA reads TGTGCCAGCAGCCCGCTCAGGGGGTCCTACGAGCAGTACTTC.

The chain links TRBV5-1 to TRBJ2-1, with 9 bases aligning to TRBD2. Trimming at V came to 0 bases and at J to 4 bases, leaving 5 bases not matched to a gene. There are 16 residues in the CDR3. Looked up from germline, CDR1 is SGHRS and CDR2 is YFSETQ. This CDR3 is CASSLELAGGYNEQFF. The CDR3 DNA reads TGCGCCAGCAGCTTGGAACTAGCGGGTGGATACAATGAGCAGTTCTTC.

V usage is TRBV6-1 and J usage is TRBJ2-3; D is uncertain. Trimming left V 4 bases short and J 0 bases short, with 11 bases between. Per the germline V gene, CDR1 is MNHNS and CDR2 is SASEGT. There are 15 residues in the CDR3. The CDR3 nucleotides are TGTGCCAGCAGTGTCACTCCAATTAGCACAGATACGCAGTATTTT. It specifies CASSVTPISTDTQYF.

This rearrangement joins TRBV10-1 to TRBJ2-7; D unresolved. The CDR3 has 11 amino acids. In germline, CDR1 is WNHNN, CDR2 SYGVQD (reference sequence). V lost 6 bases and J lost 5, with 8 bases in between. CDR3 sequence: CASRGSNEQYF. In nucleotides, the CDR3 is TGCGCCAGCAGGGGCTCGAACGAGCAGTACTTC.

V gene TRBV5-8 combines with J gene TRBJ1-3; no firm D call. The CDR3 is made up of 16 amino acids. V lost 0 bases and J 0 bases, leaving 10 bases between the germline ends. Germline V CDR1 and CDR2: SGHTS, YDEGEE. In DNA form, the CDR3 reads TGTGCCAGCAGCTTGGGGCGGATGAGCTCTGGAAACACCATATATTTT. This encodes CASSLGRMSSGNTIYF.

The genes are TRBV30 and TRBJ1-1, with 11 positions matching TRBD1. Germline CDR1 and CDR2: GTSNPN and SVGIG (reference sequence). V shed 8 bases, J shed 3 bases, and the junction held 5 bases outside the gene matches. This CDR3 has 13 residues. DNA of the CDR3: TGTGCCGGACAGGGGGCTGGGTACACTGAAGCTTTCTTT. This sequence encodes CAGQGAGYTEAFF. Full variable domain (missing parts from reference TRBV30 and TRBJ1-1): SQTIHQWPATLVQPVGSPLSLECTVEGTSNPNLYWYRQAAGRGLQLLFYSVGIGQISSEVPQNLSASRPQDRQFILSSKKLLLSDSGFYLCAGQGAGYTEAFFGQGTRLTVV.

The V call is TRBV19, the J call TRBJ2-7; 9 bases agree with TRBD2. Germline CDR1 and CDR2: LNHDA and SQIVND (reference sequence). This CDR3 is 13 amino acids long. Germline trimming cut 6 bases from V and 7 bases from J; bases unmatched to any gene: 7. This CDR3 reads CASSGVAGEEQYF. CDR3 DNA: TGTGCCAGTAGCGGCGTAGCGGGAGAAGAGCAGTACTTC.